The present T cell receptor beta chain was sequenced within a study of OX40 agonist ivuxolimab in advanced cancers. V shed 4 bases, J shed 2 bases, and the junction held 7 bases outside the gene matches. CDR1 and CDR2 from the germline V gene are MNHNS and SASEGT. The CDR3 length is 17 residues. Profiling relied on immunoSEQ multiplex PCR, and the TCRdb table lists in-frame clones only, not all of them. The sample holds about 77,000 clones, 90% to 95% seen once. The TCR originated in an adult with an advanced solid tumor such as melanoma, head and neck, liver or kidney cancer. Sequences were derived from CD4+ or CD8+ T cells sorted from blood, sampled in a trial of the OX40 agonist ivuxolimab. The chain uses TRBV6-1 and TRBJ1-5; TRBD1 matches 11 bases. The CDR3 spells CASSAGDRGTGNQPQHF. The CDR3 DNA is TGTGCCAGCAGTGCTGGGGACAGGGGGACCGGCAATCAGCCCCAGCATTTT.